This TCR beta chain was identified in a study of CD4 T cells in relation to SARS-CoV-2 and coronaviruses. Looking at the study overall: ViraFEST: approximately ten-day antigen culture of PBMCs, then TCR beta CDR3 sequencing. Shared crossreactive spike epitopes were mapped to their HLA restriction. Regarding the study as a whole: The cross-reactivity analysis covered only spike protein, not other viral proteins. Roughly 69% of donors had memory CD4+ clonotypes crossrecognizing SARS-CoV-2 and common cold coronavirus spike.

Sequencing was performed with immunoSEQ multiplex PCR; in TCRdb, only in-frame clones are kept and a portion is missing. The sample yields 15,000 to 20,000 clones, 74% seen once. A remark on this clone: Its target is not known.

CD4+ T cells from unexposed donors were obtained before the COVID-19 pandemic (2011-2018). The cells were cultured for approximately ten days before CD4+ T cells were isolated. The receptor was isolated from a human donor in good health. Specimen: CD4+ T cells from PBMCs, cultured in vitro.

CDR3 nucleotides: TGTGCCAGCAGAACCAGCGCGGCAGATACGCAGTATTTT. It yields the protein CASRTSAADTQYF. The chain combines TRBV2 with TRBJ2-3; no reliable D call. V lost 6 bases and J 4 bases, leaving 11 bases between the germline ends. Germline V gene sequence: CDR1 SNHLY, CDR2 FYNNEI. This CDR3 comprises 13 residues.